Shown below are 13 T cell receptor beta chains from a single sample sequenced in a study of blood T cell repertoires in COVID-19. Here immunoSEQ multiplex PCR was the method, and the copy in TCRdb shows in-frame clones only, minus some. The sample contains some 230,000 clones, approximately 85% of which appear only once. The sequenced material came from peripheral blood. These receptors all come from a woman of 80 years or more with COVID-19, enrolled during active disease.

This chain joins TRBV3-1 (or the pseudogene TRBV3-2) and TRBJ1-6; D is possibly TRBD1 (6 bases). Germline values: CDR1 LGHDT, CDR2 YNNKEL (reference sequence). CDR3 length: 16 amino acids. V lost 0 bases and J 0 bases, leaving 6 bases between the germline ends. This chain's CDR3 is CASSQEQGSYNSPLHF. CDR3 nucleotides: TGTGCCAGCAGCCAAGAACAGGGCTCCTATAATTCACCCCTCCACTTT.

The rearrangement joins TRBV6-2 or TRBV6-3 to TRBJ2-5; 10 positions agree with TRBD2. This CDR3 contains 18 residues. V dropped 0 bases and J dropped 7; count of bases not matched to a gene: 14. The V gene's germline CDR1 is MNHEY and CDR2 SVGEGT. The CDR3 loop is CASSYSSGSSSGSGTQYF. CDR3 coding DNA: TGTGCCAGCAGTTACTCGTCAGGGAGCTCTAGCGGGAGTGGGACCCAGTACTTC.

The rearrangement uses TRBV5-4 and TRBJ1-3, with 9 bases matching TRBD1. This CDR3 region has 14 residues. Germline assignment: CDR1 SGHNT and CDR2 YYREEE (reference sequence). The trim removed 7 bases at V and 1 base at J, leaving 3 bases unmatched. The CDR3 protein is CASGQGKSGNTIYF. The CDR3 DNA reads TGTGCCAGCGGACAGGGGAAGTCTGGAAACACCATATATTTT.

The rearrangement links TRBV5-8 to TRBJ2-7, with 7 bases that match TRBD1. CDR3 length equals 17 residues. Germline V gives CDR1 SGHTS, CDR2 YDEGEE. The CDR3 nucleotides are TGTGCGAGTCCAGTTGGGGTTCTTCAGGGGGATGAAGACGAGCAGTACTTC. It yields the protein CASPVGVLQGDEDEQYF.

The J gene is TRBJ1-4, the V gene TRBV7-2; no definite D call. Germline V gene lookup returns CDR1 SGHTA and CDR2 FQGNSA. This CDR3 region has 15 residues. V was cut by 5 bases and J by 1 base, with 11 bases left in between. The CDR3: CASSPRVGTNEKLFF. The CDR3 coding sequence is TGTGCCAGCAGCCCACGGGTTGGAACTAATGAAAAACTGTTTTTT.

This sequence joins TRBV10-2 and TRBJ1-6; D possibly corresponds to TRBD1 (5 bases). CDR1 is WSHSY, CDR2 SAAADI, per germline. Trimming cost V 6 bases and J 6 bases, with 6 bases left between them. The CDR3 sequence is 12 residues long. CDR3 in DNA: TGCGCCAGCAGGACAGTTAATTCACCCCTCCACTTT. It is translated as CASRTVNSPLHF.

A few counts support this clone. This chain links TRBV3-1 (or the pseudogene TRBV3-2) with TRBJ1-2; no clear D gene. The CDR3 spans 13 residues. With 0 bases removed from V and 4 bases from J, the gap between germline ends came to 6 bases. CDR1 is LGHDT, CDR2 YNNKEL, per germline (reference sequence). The CDR3, as DNA: TGTGCCAGCAGCCAAGAATCTTTCTATGGCTACACCTTC. This gives the protein CASSQESFYGYTF.

The gene calls are TRBV28 and TRBJ1-5, with 7 bases matching TRBD1. This CDR3 contains 15 residues. With 3 bases clipped from V and 7 bases from J, the junction kept 9 bases outside the gene matches. Germline V lookup: CDR1 MDHEN, CDR2 SYDVKM. The CDR3 DNA is TGTGCCAGCAGTTTTCGTCGGGCAGGGGGACAGCCCCAGCATTTT. The encoded protein is CASSFRRAGGQPQHF.

This clone was recorded a few times. The gene calls are TRBV12-5 and TRBJ2-3; TRBD2 agrees at 11 bases. Germline values: CDR1 LGHNT, CDR2 FRNRAP. This CDR3 contains 15 residues. Losses at the gene ends were 6 bases for V and 2 bases for J; bases not matched to a gene: 4. The CDR3 here is CASGVAGGPTDTQYF. In nucleotides, the CDR3 is TGTGCTAGTGGAGTAGCGGGGGGGCCCACAGATACGCAGTATTTT.

V usage is TRBV5-1 and J usage is TRBJ1-3; TRBD1 agrees at 10 bases. This CDR3 has 17 amino acids. Per the germline V gene, CDR1 is SGHRS and CDR2 is YFSETQ. Trimming removed 3 bases from V and 0 bases from J; junction bases left unmatched: 6. DNA of the CDR3: TGCGCCAGCAGCTCAGGACAGGGGGGGAGCTCTGGAAACACCATATATTTT. It is translated as CASSSGQGGSSGNTIYF.

V is TRBV6-5 and J is TRBJ2-1, with 11 bases fitting TRBD2. Germline assignment: CDR1 MNHEY and CDR2 SVGAGI. V lost 6 bases, J lost 5 bases, and 6 bases stayed unmatched. The CDR3 is 15 amino acids. The CDR3: CASSRLAGGHNEQFF. In DNA, the CDR3 is TGTGCCAGCAGCCGCCTAGCGGGGGGCCACAATGAGCAGTTCTTC.

This sequence joins TRBV24-1 and TRBJ2-2; 9 bases line up with TRBD2. The germline gives CDR1 KGHDR, CDR2 SFDVKD. The V gene end was trimmed by 5 bases and the J gene end by 5 bases; junction bases not matched to a gene: 14. The length of the CDR3 is 18 residues. This CDR3 reads CATSAVAGGRAWTGELFF. CDR3 in DNA: TGTGCCACCAGTGCCGTAGCAGGCGGGAGGGCCTGGACCGGGGAGCTGTTTTTT.

V and J are TRBV5-4 and TRBJ2-5; the match to TRBD2 covers 7 bases. V gave up 5 bases and J gave up 4 bases; unmatched junction bases: 14. From germline, CDR1 is SGHNT and CDR2 YYREEE (reference sequence). The CDR3 length is 16 residues. The CDR3 here is CASSKGQRGDGETQYF. The CDR3, as DNA: TGTGCCAGCAGTAAGGGCCAGCGGGGAGACGGAGAGACCCAGTACTTC.